This is a list of T cell receptor beta chains from one sample in a study of control samples from healthy donors and cancer patients. The table came from immunoSEQ multiplex PCR; TCRdb's copy has only in-frame clones and leaves some out. The sample has roughly 12,000 clones; approximately 94% are singletons. Sequenced material: PBMCs. All receptors come from an older man with head and neck cancer. Both conserved end residues are part of each CDR3. A D gene is named only where the DNA matches it firmly. The listing skips clone size in some rows; elsewhere it reads once, few, many or a size class.

>TRBJ2-7|.|TRBV6-5|few
CASRLGGFPYF
TGTGCCAGCCGCCTTGGGGGGTTTCCGTACTTC
>TRBJ2-2|.|TRBV9|.
CASSVGGANTGELFF
TGTGCCAGCAGCGTCGGCGGCGCGAACACCGGGGAGCTGTTTTTT
>TRBJ1-2|TRBD1|TRBV3-1/TRBV3-2|.
CASSPGTGVGGYTF
TGTGCCAGCAGCCCGGGGACAGGGGTAGGCGGCTACACCTTC
>TRBJ2-2|TRBD2|TRBV2|.
CASNSGVLAGAGELFF
TGTGCCAGCAACAGTGGGGTTCTAGCGGGGGCCGGGGAGCTGTTTTTT
>TRBJ1-5|.|TRBV5-8|.
CASTLERGTNQPQHF
TGTGCCAGCACCCTAGAGAGGGGTACGAATCAGCCCCAGCATTTT
>TRBJ2-3|TRBD1|TRBV7-8|.
CASSSRDRAPDTQYF
TGTGCCAGCAGCAGCCGGGACAGGGCCCCAGATACGCAGTATTTT
>TRBJ1-1|.|TRBV3-1/TRBV3-2|.
CASSLQNTEAFF
TGTGCCAGCAGCCTACAGAACACTGAAGCTTTCTTT
>TRBJ2-5|.|TRBV2|.
CASSRATLYQETQYF
TGTGCCAGCAGTCGGGCAACCCTGTACCAAGAGACCCAGTACTTC
>TRBJ2-1|.|TRBV5-1|once
CASSWRGRDNEQFF
TGCGCCAGCAGCTGGAGGGGGAGAGACAATGAGCAGTTCTTC
>TRBJ2-7|TRBD1|TRBV27|.
CASSRTGGAGEQYF
TGTGCCAGCAGCCGGACAGGGGGCGCGGGCGAGCAGTACTTC
>TRBJ1-4|.|TRBV6-5|.
CASSYSGGAGVEKLFF
TGTGCCAGCAGTTACTCGGGGGGGGCAGGAGTTGAAAAACTGTTTTTT
>TRBJ1-5|.|TRBV2|.
CASSRDGRAYQPQHF
TGTGCCAGCAGTAGGGACGGCAGGGCCTATCAGCCCCAGCATTTT
>TRBJ2-2|.|TRBV7-8|.
CASRNTGELFF
TGTGCCAGCCGGAACACCGGGGAGCTGTTTTTT
>TRBJ2-7|TRBD1|TRBV10-1|once
CASSTGTASYEQYF
TGCGCCAGCAGCACCGGGACAGCCTCCTACGAGCAGTACTTC
>TRBJ2-2|.|TRBV3-1/TRBV3-2|few
CASSQDFGNTGELFF
TGTGCCAGCAGCCAAGACTTCGGGAACACCGGGGAGCTGTTTTTT
>TRBJ1-1|.|TRBV18|once
CASSSEWGNTEAFF
TGTGCCAGCTCATCAGAATGGGGGAACACTGAAGCTTTCTTT
>TRBJ1-1|.|TRBV18|.
CASSPQGQRTNTEAFF
TGTGCCAGCTCACCACAAGGACAGAGAACGAACACTGAAGCTTTCTTT
>TRBJ2-2|.|TRBV3-1/TRBV3-2|.
CASTKSEATGELFF
TGTGCCAGTACCAAGAGTGAGGCCACCGGGGAGCTGTTTTTT
>TRBJ1-2|TRBD1|TRBV7-9|.
CASRQTGNYGYTF
TGTGCCAGCAGACAGACAGGGAACTATGGCTACACCTTC
>TRBJ1-2|.|TRBV5-1|.
CASSLDGGSAMGYTF
TGCGCCAGCAGCTTGGATGGCGGTTCCGCTATGGGCTACACCTTC
>TRBJ2-1|.|TRBV27|.
CASSPRGGGDEQFF
TGTGCCAGCAGTCCCCGGGGAGGTGGCGATGAGCAGTTCTTC
>TRBJ2-7|.|TRBV5-1|.
CASSPLQGGEQYF
TGCGCCAGCAGCCCTTTACAGGGCGGCGAGCAGTACTTC
>TRBJ2-5|.|TRBV29-1|.
CSVERGAETQYF
TGCAGCGTTGAAAGGGGCGCGGAGACCCAGTACTTC
>TRBJ2-3|TRBD1|TRBV19|.
CASSKGAQRDTQYF
TGTGCCAGTAGTAAGGGGGCGCAGAGGGATACGCAGTATTTT
>TRBJ1-2|.|TRBV5-1|.
CASSLVGQPVYGYTF
TGCGCCAGCAGCTTGGTGGGCCAGCCGGTCTATGGCTACACCTTC
>TRBJ1-4|TRBD1|TRBV28|.
CASSQPGTGVEKLFF
TGTGCCAGCAGTCAACCCGGGACAGGGGTCGAAAAACTGTTTTTT
>TRBJ2-7|TRBD1|TRBV6-5|.
CASKPGQGIYEQYF
TGTGCCAGCAAACCGGGACAGGGAATCTACGAGCAGTACTTC
>TRBJ1-2|.|TRBV10-3|.
CAIRTRGGDFYGYTF
TGTGCCATCAGAACTCGGGGGGGTGATTTCTATGGCTACACCTTC
>TRBJ2-2|.|TRBV19|few
CASRRVSGELFF
TGTGCCAGTAGAAGGGTGTCCGGGGAGCTGTTTTTT
>TRBJ1-1|.|TRBV5-1|.
CASSFRRDTEAFF
TGCGCCAGCAGCTTCCGCAGAGACACTGAAGCTTTCTTT
>TRBJ2-3|.|TRBV19|.
CASSIGGGDTQYF
TGTGCCAGTAGTATAGGAGGTGGGGATACGCAGTATTTT
>TRBJ2-7|TRBD2|TRBV27|once
CASSLSISGGVYEQYF
TGTGCCAGCAGTTTATCAATCAGCGGGGGAGTCTACGAGCAGTACTTC
>TRBJ1-5|.|TRBV2|.
CASKGSQSNQPQHF
TGTGCCAGCAAGGGCTCACAAAGCAATCAGCCCCAGCATTTT
>TRBJ2-3|TRBD2|TRBV7-2|.
CASSLKRGRGSDTQYF
TGTGCCAGCAGTCTGAAGCGGGGGCGGGGATCAGATACGCAGTATTTT
>TRBJ2-7|.|TRBV5-4|.
CASSLKAGASPPYEQYF
TGTGCCAGCAGCTTGAAAGCAGGGGCCTCCCCCCCCTACGAGCAGTACTTC
>TRBJ1-5|.|TRBV2|once
CASSVGGSANQPQHF
TGTGCCAGCAGTGTAGGGGGTAGCGCCAATCAGCCCCAGCATTTT
>TRBJ2-5|TRBD2|TRBV2|.
CASSVVIGTSGSQETQYF
TGTGCCAGCAGTGTGGTTATTGGGACTAGCGGGTCACAAGAGACCCAGTACTTC
>TRBJ2-1|.|TRBV7-2|.
CASSPQPGRGDEQFF
TGTGCCAGCAGCCCTCAACCGGGCAGGGGCGATGAGCAGTTCTTC
>TRBJ2-7|.|TRBV6-5|once
CASSYLVSEQYF
TGTGCCAGCAGTTATCTCGTAAGCGAGCAGTACTTC
>TRBJ1-1|.|TRBV5-1|.
CASSLTGRAFF
TGCGCCAGCAGCCTCACAGGGCGGGCTTTCTTT
>TRBJ1-1|.|TRBV28|once
CASSRHWGTEAFF
TGTGCCAGCAGCAGACATTGGGGCACTGAAGCTTTCTTT
>TRBJ2-3|.|TRBV5-1|.
CASSGTGRTTDTQYF
TGCGCCAGCAGCGGCACGGGGAGAACCACAGATACGCAGTATTTT
>TRBJ1-2|.|TRBV4-1|.
CASSQDFYGYTF
TGCGCCAGCAGCCAAGACTTCTATGGCTACACCTTC
>TRBJ2-7|.|TRBV14|.
CASSQFAGADEQYF
TGTGCCAGCAGCCAGTTTGCGGGGGCGGATGAGCAGTACTTC
>TRBJ2-7|.|TRBV2|.
CATRRSGLTYEQYF
TGTGCCACCCGGAGAAGCGGGCTTACCTACGAGCAGTACTTC
>TRBJ2-1|.|TRBV6-1|.
CASSEASLDLYNEQFF
TGTGCCAGCAGTGAAGCGTCACTAGACCTATACAATGAGCAGTTCTTC
>TRBJ1-2|.|TRBV6-5|once
CASSTGPGGYTF
TGTGCCAGCAGCACAGGGCCGGGAGGCTACACCTTC
>TRBJ1-2|TRBD1|TRBV2|.
CASSPSGQGQVYGYTF
TGTGCCAGCAGCCCTTCGGGACAGGGTCAAGTCTATGGCTACACCTTC
>TRBJ1-4|.|TRBV5-1|.
CASSRAPGDATNEKLFF
TGCGCCAGCAGCCGCGCGCCCGGGGATGCAACTAATGAAAAACTGTTTTTT
>TRBJ2-1|.|TRBV11-2|.
CASTIRGQRDNEQFF
TGTGCCAGCACCATAAGGGGACAGCGGGACAATGAGCAGTTCTTC
>TRBJ2-5|.|TRBV7-6|.
CASSRRTAQETQYF
TGTGCCAGCAGCCGCAGGACAGCCCAAGAGACCCAGTACTTC
>TRBJ2-2|.|TRBV5-1|.
CASSLRTGNPGELFF
TGCGCCAGCAGCTTGAGAACGGGGAATCCCGGGGAGCTGTTTTTT
>TRBJ1-4|.|TRBV29-1|.
CSVEVENEKLFF
TGCAGCGTTGAAGTCGAGAATGAAAAACTGTTTTTT
>TRBJ2-3|.|TRBV10-1|few
CASSESWGTDTQYF
TGCGCCAGCAGTGAGAGTTGGGGCACAGATACGCAGTATTTT
>TRBJ1-5|.|TRBV7-8|.
CASSPEGWGNQPQHF
TGTGCCAGCAGCCCCGAAGGGTGGGGCAATCAGCCCCAGCATTTT